This TCR beta chain was sequenced during a study of shared clonotypes between healthy human individuals. Here immunoSEQ multiplex PCR was the method, and the copy in TCRdb shows in-frame clones only, minus some. The sample consists of some 300,000 clones, more than 60% of them appearing once. The ends were cut back, 4 bases at V and 7 bases at J, with 21 bases in the middle. Per the germline V gene, CDR1 is SGHRS and CDR2 is YFSETQ. This CDR3 comprises 16 residues. This clone was seen a few times. The receptor was isolated from a man aged 25-45 years in good health. The sample comprised memory CD4+ T cells sorted from blood. The subset is: CD45RA-negative fraction. The chain couples TRBV5-1 to TRBJ2-1; the D gene is possibly TRBD2 (5 bases). DNA of the CDR3: TGCGCCAGCAGCCACCCTAGCCGGAACAAAGGTAATGAGCAGTTCTTC. Encoded protein: CASSHPSRNKGNEQFF.